These 12 T cell receptor beta chains originate from one sample sequenced in a study of regulatory dendritic cells for organ transplantation. Sequenced by immunoSEQ multiplex PCR; TCRdb stores in-frame clones only, minus some. The sample shows 25,000 or so clones, approximately 82% of them seen only once. The sequenced sample consisted of naive CD4+ T cells from blood. Subset denoted: CD45RA+ naive T cells. Receptors were obtained from a human donor in good health.

The chain is built from TRBV10-3 and TRBJ1-1, with no clear D. This CDR3 spans 13 amino acids. From germline, CDR1 is ENHRY and CDR2 SYGVKD. Trimming took off 7 bases at V and 1 base at J, with 10 bases between the two ends. Here the CDR3 reads CAIIQAPNTEAFF. DNA of the CDR3: TGTGCCATCATCCAGGCCCCGAACACTGAAGCTTTCTTT.

This chain uses TRBV27 with TRBJ1-2; weak D call: TRBD1 (6 bases). Trimming removed 7 bases at V and 3 bases at J, with 18 bases between. CDR1 is MNHEY and CDR2 is SMNVEV in the germline V gene (reference sequence). The CDR3 loop spans 15 amino acids. The CDR3 nucleotides are TGTGCCAGCAAACAAACGGACAGTACTTACTATGGCTACACCTTC. The encoded protein is CASKQTDSTYYGYTF.

The rearrangement joins TRBV10-3 to TRBJ2-1, with 11 nucleotides matching TRBD2. Germline V gene sequence: CDR1 ENHRY, CDR2 SYGVKD. The length of the CDR3 is 19 residues. Trimming took 4 bases from V and 0 from J; bases not matched to a gene: 11. In DNA, the CDR3 is TGTGCCATCAGTGTAGGGGCTAGCGGGGGGTCTAGCTCCTACAATGAGCAGTTCTTC. It specifies CAISVGASGGSSSYNEQFF.

V and J are TRBV25-1 and TRBJ2-1, with 13 bases identical to TRBD2. The CDR3 has 17 residues. From germline, CDR1 is MGHDK and CDR2 SYGVNS. The V and J ends lost 6 bases and 4 bases, in that order; junction bases with no gene match: 9. CDR3 loop: CASSPPTSGGAYNEQFF. The CDR3 coding sequence is TGTGCCAGCAGCCCGCCCACTAGCGGGGGGGCTTACAATGAGCAGTTCTTC.

A note on this clone: One end of the junction varies from germline; a read error may be responsible. The J gene is TRBJ2-2, the V gene TRBV7-7; 11 bases map to TRBD1. The V gene's germline CDR1 is SSHAT and CDR2 FNYEAQ (reference sequence). The CDR3 is made up of 15 amino acids. Written as DNA, the CDR3 is TGTGCTAGCAGCGCAGGGACAGGGGGCACCGGGGAGCTGTTTTTT. Its translation: CASSAGTGGTGELFF.

The genes are TRBV7-9 and TRBJ1-2; no firm D call. V was pared by 5 bases and J by 8 bases, with 24 bases between. Germline CDR1 reads SEHNR; CDR2 reads FQNEAQ (reference sequence). The CDR3 has 16 amino acids. The CDR3 region is CASSQEVYGSGRGYTF. CDR3 coding DNA: TGTGCCAGCAGCCAAGAGGTCTACGGATCGGGTCGGGGCTACACCTTC.

The genes are TRBV6-5 and TRBJ2-4; 7 bases fit TRBD1. The germline CDR1 and CDR2 sequences are MNHEY and SVGAGI. With 5 bases clipped from V and 1 base from J, the junction kept 5 bases outside the gene matches. The CDR3 runs to 15 residues. The CDR3 bases are TGTGCCAGCAGTATAGGGGGCGCGGCCAAAAACATTCAGTACTTC. It codes for CASSIGGAAKNIQYF.

A note on this clone: Relative to the germline gene, one junction end is altered; a read error may explain this. This chain uses TRBV4-3 with TRBJ1-1; no reliable D call. Germline-derived CDR1 and CDR2 are LGHNA and YSLEER. The CDR3 contains 13 residues. Here the CDR3 reads CASSQDSQLRSRF. The DNA of the CDR3 is TGCGCCAGCAGCCAAGATTCCCAGTTGAGGAGCCGATTT.

The rearrangement uses TRBV5-4 and TRBJ2-2; 10 bases agree with TRBD2. Trimming took 1 base from V and 6 from J; bases not matched to a gene: 6. The CDR3 consists of 16 residues. Germline values: CDR1 SGHNT, CDR2 YYREEE (reference sequence). DNA of the CDR3: TGTGCCAGCAGCTTGAAGGCTAGCGGGGGCCCCGGGGAGCTGTTTTTT. This sequence encodes CASSLKASGGPGELFF.

V and J are TRBV7-6 and TRBJ2-6; D unresolved. In germline, CDR1 is SGHVS, CDR2 FNYEAQ. This CDR3 contains 15 residues. Trimming stripped 1 base from V and 1 base from J, with 5 bases between. The CDR3 coding sequence is TGTGCCAGCAGCTTAGGAGGATCTGGGGCCAACGTCCTGACTTTC. Translating it yields CASSLGGSGANVLTF. Supplemented by reference TRBV7-6 and TRBJ2-6, the full variable domain reads GAGVSQSPRYKVTKRGQDVALRCDPISGHVSLYWYRQALGQGPEFLTYFNYEAQQDKSGLPNDRFSAERPEGSISTLTIQRTEQRDSAMYRCASSLGGSGANVLTFGAGSRLTVL.

This chain uses TRBV2 with TRBJ2-7; weak D call: TRBD2 (5 bases). This CDR3 region has 16 residues. V lost 0 bases and J lost 7, with 19 bases in between. The germline V gene has CDR1 SNHLY and CDR2 FYNNEI. The DNA for the CDR3 is TGTGCCAGCAGTGAAGCGGTGGACGGCTTACGGGGAGAGCAGTACTTC. Amino acid sequence: CASSEAVDGLRGEQYF.

CDR3 sequence (DNA): TGTGCCAGCAGCCCCACAGGGGTTGAAAAACTGTTTTTT. It specifies CASSPTGVEKLFF. This chain uses TRBV6-1 with TRBJ1-4; TRBD1 matches at 7 bases. Trimming cost V 6 bases and J 7 bases; bases outside gene matches: 5. This CDR3 spans 13 amino acids. Germline-derived CDR1 and CDR2 are MNHNS and SASEGT.